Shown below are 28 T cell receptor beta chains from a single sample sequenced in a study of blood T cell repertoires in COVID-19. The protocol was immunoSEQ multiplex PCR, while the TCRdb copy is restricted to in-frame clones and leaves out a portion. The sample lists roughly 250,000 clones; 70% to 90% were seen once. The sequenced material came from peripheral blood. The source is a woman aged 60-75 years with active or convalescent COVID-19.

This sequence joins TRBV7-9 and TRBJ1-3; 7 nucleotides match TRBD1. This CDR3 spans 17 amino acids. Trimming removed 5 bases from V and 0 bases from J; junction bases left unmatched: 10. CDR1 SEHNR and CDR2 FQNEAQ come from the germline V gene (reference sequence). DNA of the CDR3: TGTGCCAGCAGCACTGGGACAGCGACTTCCTCTGGAAACACCATATATTTT. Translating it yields CASSTGTATSSGNTIYF.

The CDR3 sequence is CASSRSRTSNEQFF. DNA of the CDR3: TGTGCCAGCAGCCGATCCAGGACTAGCAATGAGCAGTTCTTC. The rearrangement uses TRBV3-1 (or the pseudogene TRBV3-2) and TRBJ2-1, with 7 bases identical to TRBD2. CDR3 size: 14 residues. V shed 4 bases, J shed 6 bases, and the junction held 6 bases outside the gene matches. In germline, CDR1 is LGHDT, CDR2 YNNKEL (reference sequence).

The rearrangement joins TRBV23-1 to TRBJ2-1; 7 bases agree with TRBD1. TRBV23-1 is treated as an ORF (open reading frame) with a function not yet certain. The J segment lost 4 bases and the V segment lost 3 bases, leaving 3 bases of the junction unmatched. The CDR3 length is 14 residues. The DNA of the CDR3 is TGCGCCAGCAGTCAGGGACAGCTTTACAATGAGCAGTTCTTC. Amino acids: CASSQGQLYNEQFF.

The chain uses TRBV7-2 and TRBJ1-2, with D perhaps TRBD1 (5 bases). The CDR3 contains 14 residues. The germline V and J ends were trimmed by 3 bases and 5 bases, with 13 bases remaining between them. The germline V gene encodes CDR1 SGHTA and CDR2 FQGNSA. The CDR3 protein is CASSFAGLPYGYTF. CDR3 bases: TGTGCCAGCAGCTTCGCGGGACTACCGTATGGCTACACCTTC.

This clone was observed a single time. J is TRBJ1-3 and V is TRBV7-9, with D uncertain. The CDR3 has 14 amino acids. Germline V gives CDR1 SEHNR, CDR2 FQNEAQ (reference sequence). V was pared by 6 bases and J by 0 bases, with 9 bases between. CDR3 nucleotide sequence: TGTGCCAGCAGGGTTGACAACTCTGGAAACACCATATATTTT. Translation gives CASRVDNSGNTIYF.

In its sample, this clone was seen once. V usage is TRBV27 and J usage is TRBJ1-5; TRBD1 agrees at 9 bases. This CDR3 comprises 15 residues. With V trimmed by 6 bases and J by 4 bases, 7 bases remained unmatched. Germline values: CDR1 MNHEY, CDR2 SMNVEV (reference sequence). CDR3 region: CASRNQGQGNQPQHF. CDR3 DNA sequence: TGTGCCAGCAGGAACCAGGGACAGGGAAATCAGCCCCAGCATTTT.

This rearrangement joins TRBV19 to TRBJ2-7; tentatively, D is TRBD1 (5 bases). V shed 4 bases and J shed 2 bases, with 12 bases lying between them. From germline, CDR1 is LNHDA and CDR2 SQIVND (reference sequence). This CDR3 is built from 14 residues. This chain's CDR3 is CASSRNRRTYEQYF. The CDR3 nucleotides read TGTGCCAGTAGTAGGAACAGGCGAACCTACGAGCAGTACTTC.

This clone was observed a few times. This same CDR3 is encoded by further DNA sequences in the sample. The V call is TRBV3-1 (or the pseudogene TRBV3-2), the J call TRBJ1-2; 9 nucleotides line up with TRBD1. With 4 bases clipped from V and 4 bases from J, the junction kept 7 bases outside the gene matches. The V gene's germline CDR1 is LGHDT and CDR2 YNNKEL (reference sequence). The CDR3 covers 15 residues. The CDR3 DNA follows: TGTGCCAGCAGCCGCCCGACAGGGGGAGTCTATGGCTACACCTTC. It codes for CASSRPTGGVYGYTF.

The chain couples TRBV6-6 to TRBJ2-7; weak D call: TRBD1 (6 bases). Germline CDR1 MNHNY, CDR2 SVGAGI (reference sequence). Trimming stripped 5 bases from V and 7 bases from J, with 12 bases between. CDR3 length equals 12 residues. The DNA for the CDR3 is TGTGCCAGCAGTAAAGGGGGTTATGAGCAGTACTTC. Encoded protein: CASSKGGYEQYF.

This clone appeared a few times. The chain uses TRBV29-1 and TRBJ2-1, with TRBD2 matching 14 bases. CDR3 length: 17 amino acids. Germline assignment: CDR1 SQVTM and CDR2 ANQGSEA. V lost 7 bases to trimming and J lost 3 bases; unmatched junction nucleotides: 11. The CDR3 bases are TGCAGCGCGAAACCGGGACTAGCGGGGGATAACTACAATGAGCAGTTCTTC. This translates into CSAKPGLAGDNYNEQFF.

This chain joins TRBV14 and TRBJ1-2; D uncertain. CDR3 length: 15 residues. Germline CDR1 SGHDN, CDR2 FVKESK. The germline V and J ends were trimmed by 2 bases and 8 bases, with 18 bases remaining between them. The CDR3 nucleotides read TGTGCCAGCAGCCAAATTGGGCCGGCCTCTCCGGGCTACACCTTC. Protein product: CASSQIGPASPGYTF.

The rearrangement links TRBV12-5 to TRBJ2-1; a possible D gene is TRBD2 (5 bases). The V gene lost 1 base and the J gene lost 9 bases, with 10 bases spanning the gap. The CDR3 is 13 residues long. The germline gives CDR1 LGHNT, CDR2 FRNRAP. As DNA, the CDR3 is TGTGCTAGTGGTTTGGAAGAGGGCGGTGAGCAGTTCTTC. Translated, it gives CASGLEEGGEQFF.

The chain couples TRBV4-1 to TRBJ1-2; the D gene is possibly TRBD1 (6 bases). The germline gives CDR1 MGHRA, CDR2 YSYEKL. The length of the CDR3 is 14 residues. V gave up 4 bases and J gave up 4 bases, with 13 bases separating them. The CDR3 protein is CASSPQGIGYGYTF. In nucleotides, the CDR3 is TGCGCCAGCAGCCCGCAGGGGATCGGCTATGGCTACACCTTC.

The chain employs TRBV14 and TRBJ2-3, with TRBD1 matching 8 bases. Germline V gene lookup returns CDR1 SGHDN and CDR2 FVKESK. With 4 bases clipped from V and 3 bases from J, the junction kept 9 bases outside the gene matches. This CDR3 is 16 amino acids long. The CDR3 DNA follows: TGTGCCAGCAGCCCTACCAGGGGGCGCGTAACAGATACGCAGTATTTT. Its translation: CASSPTRGRVTDTQYF. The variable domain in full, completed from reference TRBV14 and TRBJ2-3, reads EAGVTQFPSHSVIEKGQTVTLRCDPISGHDNLYWYRRVMGKEIKFLLHFVKESKQDESGMPNNRFLAERTGGTYSTLKVQPAELEDSGVYFCASSPTRGRVTDTQYFGPGTRLTVL.

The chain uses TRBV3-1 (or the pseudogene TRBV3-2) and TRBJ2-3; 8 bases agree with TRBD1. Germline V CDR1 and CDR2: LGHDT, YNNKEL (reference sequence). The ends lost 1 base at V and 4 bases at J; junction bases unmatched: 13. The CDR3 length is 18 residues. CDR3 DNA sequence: TGTGCCAGCAGCCAAGTAAGGGCAGGGGGCGCCGGAGCAGATACGCAGTATTTT. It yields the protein CASSQVRAGGAGADTQYF.

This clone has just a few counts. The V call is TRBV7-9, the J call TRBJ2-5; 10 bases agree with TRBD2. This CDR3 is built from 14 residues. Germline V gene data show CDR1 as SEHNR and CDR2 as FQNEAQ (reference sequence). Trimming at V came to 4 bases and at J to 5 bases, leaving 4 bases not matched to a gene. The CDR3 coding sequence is TGTGCCAGCAGCTCGTTGACTAGCGGGGAGACCCAGTACTTC. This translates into CASSSLTSGETQYF.

Here the CDR3 reads CASSFNSYYGYTF. CDR3 coding DNA: TGTGCCAGCAGTTTTAACAGTTACTATGGCTACACCTTC. V gene TRBV12-3 or TRBV12-4 combines with J gene TRBJ1-2; D gene unclear. The CDR3 length is 13 residues. The V and J ends lost 3 bases and 3 bases respectively, with 8 bases between them.

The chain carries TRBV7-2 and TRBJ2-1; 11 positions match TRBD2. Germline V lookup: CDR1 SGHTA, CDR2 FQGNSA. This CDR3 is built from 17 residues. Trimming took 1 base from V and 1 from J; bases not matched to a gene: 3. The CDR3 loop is CASSLGSGRGSYNEQFF. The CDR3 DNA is TGTGCCAGCAGCTTAGGTAGCGGGAGGGGTTCCTACAATGAGCAGTTCTTC.

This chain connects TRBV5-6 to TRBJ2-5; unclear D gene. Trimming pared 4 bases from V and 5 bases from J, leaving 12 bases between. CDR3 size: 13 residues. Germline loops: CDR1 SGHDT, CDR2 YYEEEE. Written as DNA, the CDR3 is TGTGCCAGCAGCCGCAACCCGAGGGAGACCCAGTACTTC. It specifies CASSRNPRETQYF.

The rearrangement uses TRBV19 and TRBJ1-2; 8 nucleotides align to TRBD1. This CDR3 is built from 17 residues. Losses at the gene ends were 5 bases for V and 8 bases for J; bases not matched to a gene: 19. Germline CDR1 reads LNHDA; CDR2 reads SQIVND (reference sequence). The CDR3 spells CASSPISGQGSNEGYTF. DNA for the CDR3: TGTGCCAGTAGTCCAATTAGTGGACAGGGATCTAATGAAGGCTACACCTTC.

Here the CDR3 reads CATSRVGGARAGLGAFF. The CDR3 DNA follows: TGTGCCACCAGCAGAGTAGGCGGGGCCAGGGCCGGGTTAGGAGCTTTCTTT. V gene TRBV15 combines with J gene TRBJ1-1; D might be TRBD1 (5 bases). There are 17 residues in the CDR3. V lost 1 base and J lost 10, with 25 bases in between. Germline V gene data show CDR1 as LNHNV and CDR2 as YYDKDF (reference sequence).

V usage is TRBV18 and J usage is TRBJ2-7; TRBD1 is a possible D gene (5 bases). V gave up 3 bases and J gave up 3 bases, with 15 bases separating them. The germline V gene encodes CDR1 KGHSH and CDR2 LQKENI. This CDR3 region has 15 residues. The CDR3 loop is CASSPGQGDLYEQYF. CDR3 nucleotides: TGTGCCAGCTCACCGGGGCAGGGCGACCTCTACGAGCAGTACTTC.

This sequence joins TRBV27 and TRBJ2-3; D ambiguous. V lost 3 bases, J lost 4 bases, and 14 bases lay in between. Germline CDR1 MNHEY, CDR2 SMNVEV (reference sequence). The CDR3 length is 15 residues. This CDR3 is CASSLSYSKSDTQYF. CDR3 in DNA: TGTGCCAGCAGTTTGAGTTATTCTAAATCAGATACGCAGTATTTT.

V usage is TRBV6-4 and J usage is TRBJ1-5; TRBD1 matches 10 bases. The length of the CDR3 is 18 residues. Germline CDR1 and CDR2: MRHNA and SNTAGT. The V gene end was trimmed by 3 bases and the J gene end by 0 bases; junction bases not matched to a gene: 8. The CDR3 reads CASSEAGTGVYSNQPQHF. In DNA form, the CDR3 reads TGTGCCAGCAGTGAGGCCGGGACAGGGGTCTATAGCAATCAGCCCCAGCATTTT.

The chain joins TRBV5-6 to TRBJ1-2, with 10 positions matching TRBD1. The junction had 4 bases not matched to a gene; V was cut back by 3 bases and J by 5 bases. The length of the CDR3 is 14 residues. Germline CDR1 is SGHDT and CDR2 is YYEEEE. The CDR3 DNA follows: TGTGCCAGCAGCTCGGGACAGGGGATTTATGGCTACACCTTC. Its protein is CASSSGQGIYGYTF.

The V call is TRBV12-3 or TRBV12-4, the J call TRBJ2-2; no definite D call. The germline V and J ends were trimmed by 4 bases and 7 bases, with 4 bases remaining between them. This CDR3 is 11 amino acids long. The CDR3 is CASSSGGELFF. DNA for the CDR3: TGTGCCAGCAGTTCCGGCGGGGAGCTGTTTTTT.

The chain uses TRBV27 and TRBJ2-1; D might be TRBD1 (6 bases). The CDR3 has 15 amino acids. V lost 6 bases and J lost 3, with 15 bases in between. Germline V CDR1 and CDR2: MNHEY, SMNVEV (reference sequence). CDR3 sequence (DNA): TGTGCCAGCAGACACTCTACAGGGAGCTACAATGAGCAGTTCTTC. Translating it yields CASRHSTGSYNEQFF.

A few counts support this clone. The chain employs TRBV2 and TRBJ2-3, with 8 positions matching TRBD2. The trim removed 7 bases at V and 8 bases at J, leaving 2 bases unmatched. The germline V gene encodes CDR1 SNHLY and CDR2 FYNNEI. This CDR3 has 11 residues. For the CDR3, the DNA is TGTGCCAGCACCAGCGGGAGTACGCAGTATTTT. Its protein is CASTSGSTQYF.